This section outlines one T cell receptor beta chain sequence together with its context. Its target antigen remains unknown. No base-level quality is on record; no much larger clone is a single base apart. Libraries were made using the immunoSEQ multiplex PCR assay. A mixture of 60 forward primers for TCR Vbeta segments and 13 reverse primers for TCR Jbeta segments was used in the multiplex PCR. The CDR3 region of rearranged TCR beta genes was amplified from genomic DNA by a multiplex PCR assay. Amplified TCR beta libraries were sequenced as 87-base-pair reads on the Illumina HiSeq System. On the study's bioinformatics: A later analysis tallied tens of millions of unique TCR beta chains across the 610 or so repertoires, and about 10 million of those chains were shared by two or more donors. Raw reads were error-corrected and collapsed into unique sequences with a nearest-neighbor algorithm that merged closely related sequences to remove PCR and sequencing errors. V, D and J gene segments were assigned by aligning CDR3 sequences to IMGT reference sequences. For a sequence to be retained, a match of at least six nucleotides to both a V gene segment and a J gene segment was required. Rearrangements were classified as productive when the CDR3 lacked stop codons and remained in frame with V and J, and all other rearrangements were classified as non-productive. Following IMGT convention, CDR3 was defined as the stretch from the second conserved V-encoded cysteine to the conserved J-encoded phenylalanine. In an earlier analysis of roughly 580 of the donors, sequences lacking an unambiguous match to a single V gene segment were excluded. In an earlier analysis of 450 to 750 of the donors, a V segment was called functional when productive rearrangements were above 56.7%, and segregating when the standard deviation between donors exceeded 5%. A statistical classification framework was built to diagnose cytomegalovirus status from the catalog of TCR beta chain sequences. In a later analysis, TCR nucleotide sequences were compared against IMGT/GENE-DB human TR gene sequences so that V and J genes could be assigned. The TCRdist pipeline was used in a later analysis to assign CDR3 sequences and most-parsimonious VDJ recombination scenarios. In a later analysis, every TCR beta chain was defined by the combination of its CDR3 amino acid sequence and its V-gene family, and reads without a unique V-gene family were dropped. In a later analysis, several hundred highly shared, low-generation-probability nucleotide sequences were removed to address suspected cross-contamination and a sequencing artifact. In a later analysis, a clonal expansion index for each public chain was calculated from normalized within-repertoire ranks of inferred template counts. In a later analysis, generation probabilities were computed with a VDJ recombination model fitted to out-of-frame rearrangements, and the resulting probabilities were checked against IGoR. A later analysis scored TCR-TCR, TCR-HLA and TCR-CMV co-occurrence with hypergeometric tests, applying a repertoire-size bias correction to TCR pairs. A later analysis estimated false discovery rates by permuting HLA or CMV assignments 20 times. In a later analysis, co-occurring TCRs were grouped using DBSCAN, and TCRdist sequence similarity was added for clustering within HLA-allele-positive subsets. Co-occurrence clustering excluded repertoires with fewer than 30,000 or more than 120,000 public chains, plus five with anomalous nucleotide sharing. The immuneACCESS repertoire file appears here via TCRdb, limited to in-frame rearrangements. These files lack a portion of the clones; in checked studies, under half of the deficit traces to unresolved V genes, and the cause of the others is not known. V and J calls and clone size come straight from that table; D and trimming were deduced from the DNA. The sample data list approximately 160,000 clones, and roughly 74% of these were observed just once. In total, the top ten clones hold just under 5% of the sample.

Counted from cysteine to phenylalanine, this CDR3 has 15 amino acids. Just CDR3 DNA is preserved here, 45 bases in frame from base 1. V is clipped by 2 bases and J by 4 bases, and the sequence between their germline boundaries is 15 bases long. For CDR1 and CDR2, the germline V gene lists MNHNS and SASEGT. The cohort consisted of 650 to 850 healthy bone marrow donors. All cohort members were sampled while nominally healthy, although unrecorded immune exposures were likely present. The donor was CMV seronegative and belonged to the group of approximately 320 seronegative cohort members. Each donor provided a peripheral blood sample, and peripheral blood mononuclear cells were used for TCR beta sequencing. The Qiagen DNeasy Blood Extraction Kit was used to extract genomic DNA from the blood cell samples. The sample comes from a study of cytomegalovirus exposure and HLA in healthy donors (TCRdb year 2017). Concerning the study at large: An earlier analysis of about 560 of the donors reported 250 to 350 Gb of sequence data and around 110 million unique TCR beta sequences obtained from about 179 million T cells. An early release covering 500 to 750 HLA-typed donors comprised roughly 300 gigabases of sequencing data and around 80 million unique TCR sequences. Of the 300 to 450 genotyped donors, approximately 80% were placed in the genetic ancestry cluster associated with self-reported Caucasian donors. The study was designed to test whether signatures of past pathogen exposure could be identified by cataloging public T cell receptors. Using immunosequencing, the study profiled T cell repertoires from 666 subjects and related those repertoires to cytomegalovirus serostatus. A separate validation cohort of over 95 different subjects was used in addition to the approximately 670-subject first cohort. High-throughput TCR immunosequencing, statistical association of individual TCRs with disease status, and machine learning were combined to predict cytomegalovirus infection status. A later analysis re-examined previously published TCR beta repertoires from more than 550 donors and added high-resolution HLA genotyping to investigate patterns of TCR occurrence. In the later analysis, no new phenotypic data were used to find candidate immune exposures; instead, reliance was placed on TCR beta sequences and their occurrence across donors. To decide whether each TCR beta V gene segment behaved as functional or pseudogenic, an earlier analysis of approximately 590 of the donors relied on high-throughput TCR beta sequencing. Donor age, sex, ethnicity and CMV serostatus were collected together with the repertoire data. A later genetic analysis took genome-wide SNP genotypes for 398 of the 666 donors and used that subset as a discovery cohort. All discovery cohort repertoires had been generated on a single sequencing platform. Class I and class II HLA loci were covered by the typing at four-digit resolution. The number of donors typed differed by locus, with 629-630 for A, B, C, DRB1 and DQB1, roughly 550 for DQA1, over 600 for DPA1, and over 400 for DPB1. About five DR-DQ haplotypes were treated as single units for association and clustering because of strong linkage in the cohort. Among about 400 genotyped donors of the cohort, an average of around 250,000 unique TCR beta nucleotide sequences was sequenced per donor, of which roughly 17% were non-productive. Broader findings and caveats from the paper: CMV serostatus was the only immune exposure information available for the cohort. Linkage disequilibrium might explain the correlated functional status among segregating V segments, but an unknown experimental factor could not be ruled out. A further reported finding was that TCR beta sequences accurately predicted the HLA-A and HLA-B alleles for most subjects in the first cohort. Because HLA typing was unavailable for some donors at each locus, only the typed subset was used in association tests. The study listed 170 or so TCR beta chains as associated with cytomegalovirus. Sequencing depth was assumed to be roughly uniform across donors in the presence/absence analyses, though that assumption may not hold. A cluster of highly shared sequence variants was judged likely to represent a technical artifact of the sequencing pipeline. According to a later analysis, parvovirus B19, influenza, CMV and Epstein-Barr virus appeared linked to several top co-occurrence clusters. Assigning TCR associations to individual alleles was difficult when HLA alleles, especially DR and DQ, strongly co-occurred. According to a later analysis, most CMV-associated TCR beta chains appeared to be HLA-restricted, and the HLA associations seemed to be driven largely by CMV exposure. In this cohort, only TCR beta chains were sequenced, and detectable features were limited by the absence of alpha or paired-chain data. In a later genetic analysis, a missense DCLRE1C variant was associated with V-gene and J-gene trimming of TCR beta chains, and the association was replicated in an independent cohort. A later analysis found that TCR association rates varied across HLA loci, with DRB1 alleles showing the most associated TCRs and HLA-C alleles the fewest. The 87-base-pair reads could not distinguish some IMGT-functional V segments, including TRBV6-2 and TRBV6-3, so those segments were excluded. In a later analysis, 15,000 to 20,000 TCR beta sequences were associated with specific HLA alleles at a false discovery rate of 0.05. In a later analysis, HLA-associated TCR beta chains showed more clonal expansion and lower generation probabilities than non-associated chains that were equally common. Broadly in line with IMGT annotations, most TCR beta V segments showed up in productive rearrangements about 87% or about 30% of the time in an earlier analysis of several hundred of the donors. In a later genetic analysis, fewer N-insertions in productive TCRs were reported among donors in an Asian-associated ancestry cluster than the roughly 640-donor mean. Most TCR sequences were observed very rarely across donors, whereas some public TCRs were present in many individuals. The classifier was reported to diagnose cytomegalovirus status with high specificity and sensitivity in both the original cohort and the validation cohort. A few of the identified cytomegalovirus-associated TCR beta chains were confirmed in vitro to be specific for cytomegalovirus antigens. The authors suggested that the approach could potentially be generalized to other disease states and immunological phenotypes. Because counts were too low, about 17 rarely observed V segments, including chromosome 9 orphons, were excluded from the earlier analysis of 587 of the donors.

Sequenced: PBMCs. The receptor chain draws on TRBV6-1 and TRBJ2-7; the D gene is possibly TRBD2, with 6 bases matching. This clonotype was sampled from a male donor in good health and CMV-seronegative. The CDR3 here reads CASSETGRSPYEQYF. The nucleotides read TGTGCCAGCAGTGAAACGGGGAGGTCTCCATACGAGCAGTACTTC.